This paragraph reports one TCR beta chain. The data belong to a study of blood T cell repertoires in COVID-19. Overall study context: Samples representing acute and convalescent COVID-19 were sourced from the United States, Italy and Spain. T cells, B-cell-depleted T cells, or PBMCs provided the cDNA or gDNA that served as material.

Germline lookup yields CDR1 SGDLS and CDR2 YYNGEE. Trimming took 3 bases from V and 2 from J; bases not matched to a gene: 6. This CDR3 spans 15 amino acids. Some clones are missing from TCRdb's copy, which holds only in-frame ones; the method was immunoSEQ multiplex PCR. The data show 270,000 or so clones, around nine tenths seen once. The TCR was taken from a man aged 40-49 years with active or convalescent COVID-19. Sequencing was carried out using peripheral blood. This chain connects TRBV9 to TRBJ2-7; TRBD2 matches at 9 bases. The CDR3: CASSASAGGTYEQYF. DNA of the CDR3: TGTGCCAGCAGCGCTTCGGCGGGGGGGACCTACGAGCAGTACTTC. The complete variable domain, with remaining parts taken from reference TRBV9 and TRBJ2-7, reads DSGVTQTPKHLITATGQRVTLRCSPRSGDLSVYWYQQSLDQGLQFLIQYYNGEERAKGNILERFSAQQFPDLHSELNLSSLELGDSALYFCASSASAGGTYEQYFGPGTRLTVT.